Listed below are T cell receptor beta chains from one sample, sequenced in a study of cytomegalovirus exposure and HLA in healthy donors. The protocol was immunoSEQ multiplex PCR, while the TCRdb copy is restricted to in-frame clones and leaves out a portion. The table records around 130,000 clones, 85% to 90% of them present only once. The specimen sequenced was PBMCs. The receptor source for this set is a woman under 40 in good health and CMV-seropositive. Both conserved end residues are part of each CDR3. The D gene is left open where the match is weak. The size field is filled for only some rows; it gives once, few, many or a size class.

d_call	j_call	clone_size	v_call	cdr3_nt	cdr3_aa
NA	TRBJ1-6	NA	TRBV5-6	TGTGCCAGCAGCCTAAACTACAATCTTTTCTCCTATAATTCACCCCTCCACTTT	CASSLNYNLFSYNSPLHF
NA	TRBJ1-1	NA	TRBV10-3	TGTGCCATCAGTGAGCTACAGGGCAACACTGAAGCTTTCTTT	CAISELQGNTEAFF
NA	TRBJ1-1	NA	TRBV19	TGTGCCAGTAGGGACTCGAACACTGAAGCTTTCTTT	CASRDSNTEAFF
NA	TRBJ2-3	NA	TRBV7-3	TGTGCCAGCAGCCCCGGAAGGGAGACAGATACGCAGTATTTT	CASSPGRETDTQYF
NA	TRBJ2-7	once	TRBV5-5	TGTGCCAGCAGCTTGGCTCTCTCCGGTTACGAGCAGTACTTC	CASSLALSGYEQYF
TRBD1	TRBJ1-2	NA	TRBV5-4	TGTGCCAGCACCCCCGAGGGGGCAGTCTATGGCTACACCTTC	CASTPEGAVYGYTF
NA	TRBJ2-5	once	TRBV6-5	TGTGCCAGCAGTTACGCCCCAAAACGGGAGACCCAGTACTTC	CASSYAPKRETQYF
NA	TRBJ2-2	NA	TRBV5-6	TGTGCCAGCAGCTTGGAGGAGCGGAGAAACACCGGGGAGCTGTTTTTT	CASSLEERRNTGELFF
NA	TRBJ1-1	NA	TRBV6-5	TGTGCCAGCAGTTACCCCCCCAGAGCTTTCTTT	CASSYPPRAFF
TRBD1	TRBJ1-2	NA	TRBV6-6	TGTGCCAGCAGTGGACAGGGTAACGGAGGCTACACCTTC	CASSGQGNGGYTF
NA	TRBJ2-1	NA	TRBV27	TGTGCCAGCAGCTTTGAGGGTGGAGGGTACAATGAGCAGTTCTTC	CASSFEGGGYNEQFF
NA	TRBJ2-2	NA	TRBV4-2	TGTGCCAGCAGCCAAGGGGAAGACAGACCCACCGGGGAGCTGTTTTTT	CASSQGEDRPTGELFF
TRBD1	TRBJ1-1	NA	TRBV11-2	TGTGCCAGCAGTCTCTACCCGGACAGGGGGGTGAACACTGAAGCTTTCTTT	CASSLYPDRGVNTEAFF
NA	TRBJ2-7	once	TRBV6-5	TGTGCCAGCAGTGCCACAGGGACAACCTACGAGCAGTACTTC	CASSATGTTYEQYF
TRBD2	TRBJ2-1	NA	TRBV7-2	TGTGCCAGCAGCTTCCCTCGGGCGGGAGTAAACAATGAGCAGTTCTTC	CASSFPRAGVNNEQFF
NA	TRBJ1-2	NA	TRBV5-1	TGCGCCAGCAGACCAGACAGTTTAGAGGGCTACACCTTC	CASRPDSLEGYTF
TRBD1	TRBJ1-4	NA	TRBV5-4	TGTGCCAGCAGCACGGGACAGGGAGAAAAACTGTTTTTT	CASSTGQGEKLFF
NA	TRBJ2-7	NA	TRBV11-2	TGTGCCAGCAGGAGTACGGACTCTCGGTACGAGCAGTACTTC	CASRSTDSRYEQYF
NA	TRBJ1-6	NA	TRBV5-4	TGTGCCAGCAGCATCGACAGTAATTCACCCCTCCACTTT	CASSIDSNSPLHF
TRBD2	TRBJ2-1	NA	TRBV23-1	TGCGCCAGCAGTCAATGGGAGGGTACCCCTCACAATGAGCAGTTCTTC	CASSQWEGTPHNEQFF